This T cell receptor beta chain appears in the sequencing data of a study of blood T cell repertoires in COVID-19. Study-level background: Samples of COVID-19 (acute and convalescent) were obtained from the United States, Italy and Spain. Sample material is recorded as cDNA or gDNA derived from T cells, B-cell-depleted T cells, or PBMCs.

Original processing notes: Reference gene primer amplification in the assay estimated nucleated cell counts. The protocol was immunoSEQ multiplex PCR, while the TCRdb copy is restricted to in-frame clones and leaves out a portion. D and trimming were read from the DNA, whereas the V and J calls and clone size are those reported in that table. The sample contains about 170,000 clones, roughly 84% of which appear only once. CDR3 size: 19 residues. Germline V lookup: CDR1 SEHNR, CDR2 FQNEAQ (reference sequence). V was pared by 1 base and J by 2 bases, with 8 bases of the junction left unmatched. The chain employs TRBV7-9 and TRBJ2-1; TRBD2 agrees at 13 bases. Sequencing input: peripheral blood. This receptor was taken from a man younger than 30 with active or convalescent COVID-19. In DNA, the CDR3 is TGTGCCAGCAGCTTAGAGGGACTAGCGGGACCCCGGCCCTACAATGAGCAGTTCTTC. Its translation is CASSLEGLAGPRPYNEQFF.